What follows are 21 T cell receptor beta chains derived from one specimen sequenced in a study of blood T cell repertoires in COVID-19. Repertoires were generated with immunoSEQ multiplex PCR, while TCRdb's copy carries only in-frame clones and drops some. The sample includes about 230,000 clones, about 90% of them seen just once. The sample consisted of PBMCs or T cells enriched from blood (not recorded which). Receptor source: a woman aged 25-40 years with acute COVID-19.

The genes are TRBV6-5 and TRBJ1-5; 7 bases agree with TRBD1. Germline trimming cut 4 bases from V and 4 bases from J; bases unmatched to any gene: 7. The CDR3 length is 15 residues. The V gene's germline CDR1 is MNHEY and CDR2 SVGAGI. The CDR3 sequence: CASSSTGAGNQPQHF. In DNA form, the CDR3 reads TGTGCCAGCAGTTCCACAGGGGCGGGGAATCAGCCCCAGCATTTT.

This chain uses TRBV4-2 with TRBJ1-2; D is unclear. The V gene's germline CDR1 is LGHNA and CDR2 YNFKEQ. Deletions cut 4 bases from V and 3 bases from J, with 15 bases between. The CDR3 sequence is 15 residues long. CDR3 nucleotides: TGTGCCAGCAGCCCAGAAGCGAGGGTCGACTATGGCTACACCTTC. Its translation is CASSPEARVDYGYTF.

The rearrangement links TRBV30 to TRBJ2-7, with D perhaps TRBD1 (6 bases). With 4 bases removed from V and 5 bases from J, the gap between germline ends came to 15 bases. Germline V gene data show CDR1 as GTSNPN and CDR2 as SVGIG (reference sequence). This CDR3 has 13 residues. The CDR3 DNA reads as TGTGCCTGGAAATTTCCAGGGGCCCACGAGCAGTACTTC. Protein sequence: CAWKFPGAHEQYF.

The CDR3 spells CASKMPGDNQPQHF. For the CDR3, the DNA is TGTGCCAGCAAAATGCCAGGGGATAATCAGCCCCAGCATTTT. V gene TRBV2 combines with J gene TRBJ1-5; maybe TRBD1 (6 bases). This CDR3 contains 14 residues. Germline V gene data show CDR1 as SNHLY and CDR2 as FYNNEI. V lost 7 bases and J lost 4, with 14 bases in between.

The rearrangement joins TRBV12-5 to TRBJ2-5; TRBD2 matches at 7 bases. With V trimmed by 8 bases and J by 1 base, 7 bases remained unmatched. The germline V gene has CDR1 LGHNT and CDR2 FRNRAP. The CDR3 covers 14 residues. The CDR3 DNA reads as TGTGCTAGTCGGAGCGGGGAGGGCCAAGAGACCCAGTACTTC. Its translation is CASRSGEGQETQYF.

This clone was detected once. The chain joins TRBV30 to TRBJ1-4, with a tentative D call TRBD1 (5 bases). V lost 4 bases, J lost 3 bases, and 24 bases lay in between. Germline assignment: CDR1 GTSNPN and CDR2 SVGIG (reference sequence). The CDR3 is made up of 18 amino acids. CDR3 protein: CAWTPFPGKRTANEKLFF. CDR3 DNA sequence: TGTGCCTGGACCCCCTTCCCAGGGAAGAGGACGGCTAATGAAAAACTGTTTTTT. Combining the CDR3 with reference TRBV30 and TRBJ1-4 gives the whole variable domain SQTIHQWPATLVQPVGSPLSLECTVEGTSNPNLYWYRQAAGRGLQLLFYSVGIGQISSEVPQNLSASRPQDRQFILSSKKLLLSDSGFYLCAWTPFPGKRTANEKLFFGSGTQLSVL.

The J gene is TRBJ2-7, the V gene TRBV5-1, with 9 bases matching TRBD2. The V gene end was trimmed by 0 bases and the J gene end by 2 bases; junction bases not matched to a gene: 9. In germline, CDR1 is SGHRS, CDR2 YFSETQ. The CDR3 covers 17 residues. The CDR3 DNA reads TGCGCCAGCAGCTTGGTAGCTAGCGGGGCCGGGGCCTACGAGCAGTACTTC. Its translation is CASSLVASGAGAYEQYF.

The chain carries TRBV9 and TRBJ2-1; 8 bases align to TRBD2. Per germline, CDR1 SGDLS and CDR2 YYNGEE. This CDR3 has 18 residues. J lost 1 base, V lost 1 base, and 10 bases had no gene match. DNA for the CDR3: TGTGCCAGCAGCGTATCGGACAAAAGCGGGGGTTCCTACAATGAGCAGTTCTTC. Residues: CASSVSDKSGGSYNEQFF.

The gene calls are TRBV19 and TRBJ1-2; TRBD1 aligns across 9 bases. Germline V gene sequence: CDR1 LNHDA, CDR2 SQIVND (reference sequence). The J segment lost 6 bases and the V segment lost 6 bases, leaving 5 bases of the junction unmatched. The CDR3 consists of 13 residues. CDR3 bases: TGTGCCAGTAGCCACCGACAGGGGGATGGCTACACCTTC. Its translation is CASSHRQGDGYTF.

The CDR3: CSVGAENSYEQYF. CDR3 in DNA: TGCAGCGTTGGGGCCGAGAACTCCTACGAGCAGTACTTC. V usage is TRBV29-1 and J usage is TRBJ2-7; D is undetermined. V gave up 4 bases and J gave up 0 bases, with 10 bases separating them. Germline-derived CDR1 and CDR2 are SQVTM and ANQGSEA. This CDR3 spans 13 amino acids.

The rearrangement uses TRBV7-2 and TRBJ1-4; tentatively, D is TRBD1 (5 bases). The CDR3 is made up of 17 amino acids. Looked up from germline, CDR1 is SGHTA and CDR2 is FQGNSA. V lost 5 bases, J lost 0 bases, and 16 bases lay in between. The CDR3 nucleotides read TGTGCCAGCAGCCCAAGCCTACTCAGGGCAACTAATGAAAAACTGTTTTTT. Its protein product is CASSPSLLRATNEKLFF.

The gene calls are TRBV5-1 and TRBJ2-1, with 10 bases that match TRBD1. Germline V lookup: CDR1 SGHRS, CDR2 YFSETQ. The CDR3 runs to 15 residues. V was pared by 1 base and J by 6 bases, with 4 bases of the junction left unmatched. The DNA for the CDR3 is TGCGCCAGCAGCTTGCAGGACAGGGGGTCCAATGAGCAGTTCTTC. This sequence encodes CASSLQDRGSNEQFF.

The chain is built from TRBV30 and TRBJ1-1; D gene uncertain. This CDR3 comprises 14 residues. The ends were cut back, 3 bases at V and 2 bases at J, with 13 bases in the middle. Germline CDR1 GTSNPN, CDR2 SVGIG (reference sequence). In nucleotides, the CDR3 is TGTGCCTGGAGCCTTACCCACACAAACACTGAAGCTTTCTTT. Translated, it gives CAWSLTHTNTEAFF.

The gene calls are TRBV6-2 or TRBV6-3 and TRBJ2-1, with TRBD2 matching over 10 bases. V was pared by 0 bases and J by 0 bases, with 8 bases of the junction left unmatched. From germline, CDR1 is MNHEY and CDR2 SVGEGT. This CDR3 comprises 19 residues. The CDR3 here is CASSYSLSGGYYSYNEQFF. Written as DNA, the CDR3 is TGTGCCAGCAGTTACTCGCTTAGCGGGGGGTACTACTCCTACAATGAGCAGTTCTTC.

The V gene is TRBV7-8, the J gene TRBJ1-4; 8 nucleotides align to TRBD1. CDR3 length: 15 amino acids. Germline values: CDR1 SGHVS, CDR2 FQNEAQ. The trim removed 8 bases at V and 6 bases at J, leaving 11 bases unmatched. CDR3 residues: CASCLNPGQDEKLFF. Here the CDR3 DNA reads TGTGCCAGCTGCCTTAACCCGGGACAGGATGAAAAACTGTTTTTT. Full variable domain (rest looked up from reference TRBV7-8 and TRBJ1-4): GAGVSQSPRYKVAKRGQDVALRCDPISGHVSLFWYQQALGQGPEFLTYFQNEAQLDKSGLPSDRFFAERPEGSVSTLKIQRTQQEDSAVYLCASCLNPGQDEKLFFGSGTQLSVL.

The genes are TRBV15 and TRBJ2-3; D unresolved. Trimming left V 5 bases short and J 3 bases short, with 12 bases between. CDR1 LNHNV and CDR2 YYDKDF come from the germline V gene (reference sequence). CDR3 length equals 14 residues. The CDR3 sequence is CATSVFEQTDTQYF. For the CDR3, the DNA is TGTGCCACCAGCGTCTTCGAACAGACAGATACGCAGTATTTT.

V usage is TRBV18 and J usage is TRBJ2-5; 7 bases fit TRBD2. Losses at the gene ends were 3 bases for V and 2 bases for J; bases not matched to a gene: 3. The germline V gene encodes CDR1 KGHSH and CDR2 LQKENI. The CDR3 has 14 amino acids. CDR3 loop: CASSPVSGQETQYF. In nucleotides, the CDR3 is TGTGCCAGCTCACCGGTTAGCGGGCAAGAGACCCAGTACTTC.

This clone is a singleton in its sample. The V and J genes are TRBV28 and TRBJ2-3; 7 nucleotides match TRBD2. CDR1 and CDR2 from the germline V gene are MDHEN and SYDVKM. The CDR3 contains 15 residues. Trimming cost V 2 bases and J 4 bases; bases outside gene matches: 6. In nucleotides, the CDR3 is TGTGCCAGCAGTTTAACTAGCGAAGTTTCAGATACGCAGTATTTT. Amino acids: CASSLTSEVSDTQYF.

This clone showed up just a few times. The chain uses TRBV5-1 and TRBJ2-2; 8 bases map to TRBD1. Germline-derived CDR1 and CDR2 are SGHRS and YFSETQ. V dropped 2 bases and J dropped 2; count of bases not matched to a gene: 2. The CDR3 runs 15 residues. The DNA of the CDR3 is TGCGCCAGCAGCTTAGACAGGGGAAACACCGGGGAGCTGTTTTTT. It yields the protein CASSLDRGNTGELFF.

This CDR3 is CASSVLIAGRTDTQYF. As DNA, the CDR3 is TGTGCCAGCAGCGTACTCATAGCGGGGAGGACAGATACGCAGTATTTT. The chain couples TRBV9 to TRBJ2-3, with 8 bases fitting TRBD2. Germline assignment: CDR1 SGDLS and CDR2 YYNGEE. The CDR3 is 16 residues long. After removal of 1 base from V and 3 bases from J, the junction contained 7 bases not matched to a gene.

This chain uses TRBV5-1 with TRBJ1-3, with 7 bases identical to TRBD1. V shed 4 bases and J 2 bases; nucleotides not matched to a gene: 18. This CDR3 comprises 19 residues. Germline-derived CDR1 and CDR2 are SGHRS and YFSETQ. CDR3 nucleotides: TGCGCCAGCAGCCCGGGACAGACGCTGGGGTGGGGTGCTGGAAACACCATATATTTT. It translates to CASSPGQTLGWGAGNTIYF.